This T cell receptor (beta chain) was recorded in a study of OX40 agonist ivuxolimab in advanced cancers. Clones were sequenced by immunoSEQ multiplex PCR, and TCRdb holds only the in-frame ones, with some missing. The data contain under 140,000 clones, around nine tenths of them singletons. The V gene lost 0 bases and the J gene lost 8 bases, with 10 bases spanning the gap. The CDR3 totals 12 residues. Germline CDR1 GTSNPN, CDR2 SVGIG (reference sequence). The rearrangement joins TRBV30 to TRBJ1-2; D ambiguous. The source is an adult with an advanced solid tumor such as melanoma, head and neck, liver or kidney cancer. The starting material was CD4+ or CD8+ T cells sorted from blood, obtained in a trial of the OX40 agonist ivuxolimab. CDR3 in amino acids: CAWSVVTEGYTF. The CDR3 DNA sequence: TGTGCCTGGAGTGTTGTCACGGAGGGCTACACCTTC.